This T cell receptor (beta chain) was recovered during a study of blood T cell repertoires in COVID-19. In the source study's methods: Amplification from reference gene primers served as the basis for estimated nucleated cell counts. The protocol was immunoSEQ multiplex PCR, while the TCRdb copy is restricted to in-frame clones and leaves out a portion. From that table come the V and J calls and clone size; the DNA was used to work out D and trimming. Of about 140,000 clones listed, roughly 80% are singletons. Germline lookup yields CDR1 MNHEY and CDR2 SVGAGI. V lost 0 bases, J lost 8 bases, and 5 bases stayed unmatched. This CDR3 spans 14 amino acids. Donors of Cohort 3 who recovered were those that had two negative PCRs, clearance, or symptom resolution.

Sequences were obtained from PBMCs or T cells enriched from blood (not recorded which). The source is a woman between 45 and 65 years old who had recovered from COVID-19. The V and J genes are TRBV6-5 and TRBJ1-2; 8 positions agree with TRBD1. The CDR3 is CASSYSGTGGGYTF. DNA for the CDR3: TGTGCCAGCAGTTACTCGGGGACAGGCGGCGGCTACACCTTC.